This entry lists 21 T cell receptor beta chains sequenced from one sample in a study of CD8 T cells in ankylosing spondylitis. One entry per CDR3 protein, called by TCRdb with MiXCR from the 5' RACE reads. The repertoire holds 250,000 to 400,000 distinct CDR3 sequences, with approximately 10% as singletons. The material sequenced was blood, either unsorted or a sorted T cell fraction (not recorded which). These receptors were collected from a female donor with ankylosing spondylitis or in good health (not recorded which).

Many counts were recorded for this clonotype. The rearrangement joins TRBV20-1 to TRBJ2-7, with D maybe TRBD1 (6 bases). Germline CDR1 DFQATT, CDR2 SNEGSKA (reference sequence). V was clipped by 5 bases and J by 3 bases, with 11 bases between them. This CDR3 is 12 amino acids long. The chain's CDR3 is CSAPDRHYEQYF. In DNA form, the CDR3 reads TGCAGTGCTCCCGACAGGCACTACGAGCAGTACTTC.

This clonotype was observed at least ten times. The genes are TRBV11-2 and TRBJ2-1, with 8 bases aligning to TRBD2. This CDR3 is built from 16 residues. The trim removed 1 base at V and 11 bases at J, leaving 13 bases unmatched. Germline CDR1 and CDR2: SGHAT and FQNNGV. The CDR3: CASSLALLAAPGKQFF. CDR3 coding DNA: TGTGCCAGCAGCTTAGCTCTACTAGCGGCCCCTGGTAAGCAGTTCTTC.

This clonotype occurred many times. This rearrangement joins TRBV5-1 to TRBJ1-3; D uncertain. In germline, CDR1 is SGHRS, CDR2 YFSETQ. The CDR3 length is 16 residues. V gave up 4 bases and J gave up 2 bases, with 16 bases separating them. Here the CDR3 reads CASSPIPQAAGNTIYF. In DNA, the CDR3 is TGCGCCAGCAGCCCTATACCCCAGGCGGCTGGAAACACCATATATTTT.

A note on this clonotype: With a much larger clone just one base away, this may be a read error. The V call is TRBV28, the J call TRBJ1-5; 7 bases map to TRBD1. The CDR3 is made up of 15 amino acids. In germline, CDR1 is MDHEN, CDR2 SYDVKM. CDR3 sequence reads: CVTRQGYYRNQPQHF. The CDR3 nucleotides are TGTGTCACTAGACAGGGTTATTATCGCAATCAGCCCCAGCATTTT.

This clonotype appeared a few times. The genes are TRBV10-2 and TRBJ1-3; D is undetermined. The ends were cut back, 3 bases at V and 0 bases at J, with 15 bases in the middle. The germline gives CDR1 WSHSY, CDR2 SAAADI. The CDR3 loop spans 17 amino acids. In nucleotides, the CDR3 is TGCGCCAGCAGTGAACCGGGAAACGGATACTCTGGAAACACCATATATTTT. It is translated as CASSEPGNGYSGNTIYF.

This clonotype was detected many times. The gene calls are TRBV10-3 and TRBJ1-4; 7 bases match TRBD1. V shed 5 bases and J 6 bases; nucleotides not matched to a gene: 3. The CDR3 is 13 residues long. Germline loops: CDR1 ENHRY, CDR2 SYGVKD. The CDR3 region is CAISTDRDEKLFF. The CDR3 nucleotides read TGTGCCATCAGTACTGACAGGGATGAAAAACTGTTTTTT.

In this sample, this clonotype turned up many times. This chain joins TRBV6-5 and TRBJ2-7; 7 nucleotides agree with TRBD2. J was trimmed by 3 bases and V by 2 bases; bases with no gene match: 4. The CDR3 runs 14 residues. The germline CDR1 and CDR2 sequences are MNHEY and SVGAGI. The DNA of the CDR3 is TGTGCCAGCAGTTACCGACTAGCAGGCTACGAGCAGTACTTC. It is translated as CASSYRLAGYEQYF.

The chain carries TRBV7-2 and TRBJ2-1, with D possibly TRBD1 on 6 matching bases. CDR1 SGHTA and CDR2 FQGNSA come from the germline V gene. The CDR3 has 14 amino acids. The ends were cut back, 5 bases at V and 4 bases at J, with 12 bases in the middle. The CDR3 sequence: CASSRPTGYNEQFF. The CDR3 bases are TGTGCCAGCAGCCGCCCTACAGGGTACAATGAGCAGTTCTTC.

This clonotype was detected ten times or more. The chain joins TRBV12-3 or TRBV12-4 to TRBJ2-7; D is perhaps TRBD2 (5 bases). The CDR3 is 13 amino acids. Trimming took off 5 bases at V and 0 bases at J, with 8 bases between the two ends. CDR3 loop: CASSRTSSYEQYF. CDR3 nucleotides: TGTGCCAGCAGTCGAACTAGCTCCTACGAGCAGTACTTC.

The table lists this clonotype with many counts. The rearrangement joins TRBV20-1 to TRBJ2-1; D may be TRBD1 or TRBD2 (7 bases each). This CDR3 region has 15 residues. V was trimmed by 3 bases and J by 7 bases, leaving 19 bases between them. Germline assignment: CDR1 DFQATT and CDR2 SNEGSKA (reference sequence). CDR3 residues: CSASPPRGGWNEQFF. In DNA, the CDR3 is TGCAGTGCTAGCCCCCCCAGGGGGGGGTGGAATGAGCAGTTCTTC.

To note about this clonotype: A read error is possible here, since a much larger clone lies one base away. This chain connects TRBV27 to TRBJ2-3; 8 bases align to TRBD2. This CDR3 has 15 amino acids. Germline values: CDR1 MNHEY, CDR2 SMNVEV (reference sequence). V was pared by 3 bases and J by 5 bases, with 7 bases of the junction left unmatched. DNA of the CDR3: TGTGCCAGCAGTTTCCAAGCGGGAGTGTTAGATACGCAGTATTTT. As protein: CASSFQAGVLDTQYF.

There are many counts of this clonotype. The chain has TRBV27 and TRBJ2-1, with 8 bases lining up with TRBD2. V gave up 6 bases and J gave up 6 bases; unmatched junction bases: 4. CDR1 MNHEY and CDR2 SMNVEV come from the germline V gene (reference sequence). The CDR3 covers 13 residues. CDR3 nucleotides: TGTGCCAGCAGGACAACTAGCGGCAATGAGCAGTTCTTC. Translated: CASRTTSGNEQFF.

This clonotype was seen many times. The chain has TRBV10-3 and TRBJ1-5, with a tentative D call TRBD1 (6 bases). The CDR3 consists of 14 residues. Per germline, CDR1 ENHRY and CDR2 SYGVKD. The V and J ends lost 10 bases and 5 bases respectively, with 18 bases between them. The CDR3 sequence: CATSTGGRDQPQHF. For the CDR3, the DNA is TGTGCCACCTCAACTGGGGGGCGCGATCAGCCCCAGCATTTT.

This clonotype was counted a few times. V and J are TRBV20-1 and TRBJ2-7; 12 bases align to TRBD2. Germline V gene sequence: CDR1 DFQATT, CDR2 SNEGSKA (reference sequence). This CDR3 has 15 amino acids. The J segment lost 4 bases and the V segment lost 6 bases, leaving 10 bases of the junction unmatched. In nucleotides, the CDR3 is TGCAGTGCCTTTACTACCGGGACTAGCGGGTACGAGCAGTACTTC. The encoded protein is CSAFTTGTSGYEQYF.

The J gene is TRBJ2-3, the V gene TRBV4-1, with TRBD1 as a possible D gene (6 bases). Germline V gene lookup returns CDR1 MGHRA and CDR2 YSYEKL. This CDR3 contains 16 residues. Trimming took 6 bases from V and 1 from J, leaving 17 bases between them. The CDR3 nucleotides read TGCGCCAGCAGAGAATACAGGGAATCCGGCACAGATACGCAGTATTTT. It codes for CASREYRESGTDTQYF.

This clonotype was found many times. The chain recombines TRBV7-2 with TRBJ1-4, with TRBD1 matching over 9 bases. Germline CDR1 reads SGHTA; CDR2 reads FQGNSA. V shed 5 bases, J shed 8 bases, and the junction held 6 bases outside the gene matches. The CDR3 extends over 14 amino acids. The CDR3 here is CASSQTGTGEKLFF. Here the CDR3 DNA reads TGTGCCAGCAGCCAAACCGGGACAGGGGAAAAACTGTTTTTT.

A few counts support this clonotype. The chain links TRBV2 to TRBJ1-1, with TRBD1 matching over 8 bases. Trimming at V came to 6 bases and at J to 4 bases, leaving 7 bases not matched to a gene. Germline CDR1 and CDR2: SNHLY and FYNNEI. The length of the CDR3 is 14 residues. The CDR3 DNA sequence: TGTGCCAGCAGGGTTCAGGGGGCGGCCACTGAAGCTTTCTTT. Translation gives CASRVQGAATEAFF.

This clonotype came up many times. The chain has TRBV20-1 and TRBJ2-4; tentative D call: TRBD2 (6 bases). The V and J ends lost 5 bases and 8 bases respectively, with 19 bases between them. Germline values: CDR1 DFQATT, CDR2 SNEGSKA (reference sequence). The CDR3 spans 14 residues. The chain's CDR3 is CSASIGGGVDIQYF. In nucleotides, the CDR3 is TGCAGTGCTTCCATCGGGGGAGGAGTGGACATTCAGTACTTC.

The chain couples TRBV30 to TRBJ1-6, with no clear D. V was trimmed by 1 base and J by 10 bases, leaving 5 bases between them. Germline CDR1 reads GTSNPN; CDR2 reads SVGIG (reference sequence). The CDR3 extends over 11 amino acids. The CDR3 DNA reads as TGTGCCTGGAGTGACGGGTCACCCCTCCACTTT. It yields the protein CAWSDGSPLHF.

This clonotype has ten or more counts. The rearrangement links TRBV12-3 or TRBV12-4 to TRBJ2-5; D might be TRBD1 (5 bases). CDR3 size: 14 residues. V was shortened by 5 bases and J by 2 bases, with 12 bases between the two germline ends. The CDR3 spells CASSLHRIQETQYF. Written as DNA, the CDR3 is TGTGCCAGCAGTCTTCACAGGATTCAAGAGACCCAGTACTTC.

This clonotype was recorded at least ten times. CDR3 DNA sequence: TGTGCCAGCAGTCTCCTGGGCGGGCAGCCCCAGCATTTT. Its translation is CASSLLGGQPQHF. The genes are TRBV28 and TRBJ1-5; D is uncertain. This CDR3 region has 13 residues. The germline V gene encodes CDR1 MDHEN and CDR2 SYDVKM. Trimming left V 5 bases short and J 7 bases short, with 12 bases between.